This T cell receptor (beta chain) is drawn from a study of metastatic and nonmetastatic thyroid tumors (dated by TCRdb to 2020 to 2022). Study-level background: Repertoires were compared across peripheral blood and tumor or nodule tissue samples from malignant and benign thyroid patients.

As concerns this clone: The antigen it recognizes is unknown. A read error may be the cause here, since a much bigger clone is one base away.

Before undergoing thyroid surgery, none of the patients had been given any kind of treatment. Using T-cell receptor beta sequencing, the study looked back at clinical samples from patients collected from about 2011 to 2018. The method behind the library was PCR. Sequencing used an Illumina HiSeq 4000. High-throughput sequencing was used to profile the TCR beta-chain CDR3 region of every patient. In the original analysis: Drawing on CDR3 differences between clinicopathological groups, the researchers built a classifier meant to tell apart patients with distant-metastatic papillary thyroid cancer. Repertoire diversity was assessed with the Shannon index, and tumor-blood repertoire similarity with the Morisita-Horn index. TCRdb trimmed the raw reads at Q25, called clones with MiXCR and kept productive beta chains. TCRdb, not the authors, supplied the V and J calls. In all, the sample holds under 50,000 clones, and 25% to 30% of those were seen once. Clones ranked in the top ten supply 9.5% to 13% of the sample.

After removal of 2 bases from V and 8 bases from J, the junction retains 4 bases not matched to a gene. CDR1 and CDR2 are read off the germline V gene as SGHTA and FQGTGA. Measured from the cysteine to the phenylalanine, the CDR3 is 13 residues long. Just the 39-base CDR3 DNA is kept, in frame starting at base 1. Findings and caveats that apply to the study as a whole: TCR beta diversity was reported as significantly higher in malignant tumors than in benign nodules, in both blood and tumor samples.

The V and J segments used are TRBV7-3 and TRBJ1-2; the junction holds 8 bases that match TRBD1. Sequencing was performed on blood. The source of this sequence is a male donor with papillary thyroid cancer or a benign thyroid nodule (not recorded which). Some clones in this sample may be carry-over from other donors' samples. DNA sequence: TGTGCCAGCAGCTTACAGGGGGCTCTCGGCTACACCTTC. It is translated as CASSLQGALGYTF. The variable domain in full, with residues beyond the CDR3 obtained from the reference TRBV7-3 and TRBJ1-2 genes, is GAGVSQTPSNKVTEKGKYVELRCDPISGHTALYWYRQSLGQGPEFLIYFQGTGAADDSGLPNDRFFAVRPEGSVSTLKIQRTERGDSAVYLCASSLQGALGYTFGSGTRLTVV.